The 4 T cell receptor beta chains below come from one sample, sequenced in a study of CD8 T cells in Susac syndrome. When the RNA was reverse transcribed, random hexamers were used with an input of 0.5 to 1 ug. MiXCR was run by TCRdb on the immunoSEQ multiplex PCR reads, yielding one entry per CDR3 protein. The sample has under 85,000 distinct CDR3 sequences, about 94% seen once. The sample was CD8+ T cells from PBMCs. These receptors came from a human donor with Susac syndrome.

The chain joins TRBV20-1 to TRBJ2-7, with 8 nucleotides matching TRBD1. CDR1 is DFQATT and CDR2 is SNEGSKA in the germline V gene (reference sequence). The ends lost 1 base at V and 3 bases at J; junction bases unmatched: 2. There are 13 residues in the CDR3. The DNA of the CDR3 is TGCAGTGCTAGAGGGACAGGGAGCTACGAGCAGTACTTC. This encodes CSARGTGSYEQYF.

This clonotype is termed medium-sized. The chain uses TRBV13 and TRBJ2-7, with a possible D match to TRBD2 (6 bases). This CDR3 spans 14 amino acids. Germline V gives CDR1 PRHDT, CDR2 FYEKMQ (reference sequence). V was pared by 1 base and J by 4 bases, with 11 bases between. Written as DNA, the CDR3 is TGTGCCAGCAGCTTAGACGGGAGCGCTTACGAGCAGTACTTC. Its protein product is CASSLDGSAYEQYF.

The genes are TRBV13 and TRBJ2-2; unclear D gene. Trimming stripped 0 bases from V and 0 bases from J, with 8 bases between. Germline CDR1 reads PRHDT; CDR2 reads FYEKMQ (reference sequence). The CDR3 has 16 residues. The CDR3 loop reads CASSLGVGPNTGELFF. The CDR3 DNA reads as TGTGCCAGCAGCTTAGGTGTCGGCCCGAACACCGGGGAGCTGTTTTTT.

CDR3 loop: CASSRVEQFF. CDR3 DNA: TGTGCCAGCAGTAGGGTCGAGCAGTTCTTC. The chain is built from TRBV25-1 and TRBJ2-1; D gene unclear. Germline assignment: CDR1 MGHDK and CDR2 SYGVNS. This CDR3 contains 10 residues. Trimming took off 5 bases at V and 10 bases at J, with 6 bases between the two ends.